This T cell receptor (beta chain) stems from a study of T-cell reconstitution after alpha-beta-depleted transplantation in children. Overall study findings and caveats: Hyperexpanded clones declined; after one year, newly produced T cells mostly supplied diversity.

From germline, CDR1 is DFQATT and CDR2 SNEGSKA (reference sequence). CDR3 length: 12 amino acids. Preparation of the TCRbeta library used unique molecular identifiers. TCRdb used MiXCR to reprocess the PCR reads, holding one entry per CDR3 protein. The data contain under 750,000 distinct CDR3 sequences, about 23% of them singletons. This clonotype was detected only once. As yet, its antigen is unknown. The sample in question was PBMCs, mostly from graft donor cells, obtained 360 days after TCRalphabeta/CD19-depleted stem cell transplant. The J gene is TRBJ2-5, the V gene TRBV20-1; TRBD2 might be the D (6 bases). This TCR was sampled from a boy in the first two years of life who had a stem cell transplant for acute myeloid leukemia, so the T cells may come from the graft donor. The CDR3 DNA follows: TGCACTGCGGGATCCCATGGAGAGACCCAGTACTTC. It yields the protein CTAGSHGETQYF.